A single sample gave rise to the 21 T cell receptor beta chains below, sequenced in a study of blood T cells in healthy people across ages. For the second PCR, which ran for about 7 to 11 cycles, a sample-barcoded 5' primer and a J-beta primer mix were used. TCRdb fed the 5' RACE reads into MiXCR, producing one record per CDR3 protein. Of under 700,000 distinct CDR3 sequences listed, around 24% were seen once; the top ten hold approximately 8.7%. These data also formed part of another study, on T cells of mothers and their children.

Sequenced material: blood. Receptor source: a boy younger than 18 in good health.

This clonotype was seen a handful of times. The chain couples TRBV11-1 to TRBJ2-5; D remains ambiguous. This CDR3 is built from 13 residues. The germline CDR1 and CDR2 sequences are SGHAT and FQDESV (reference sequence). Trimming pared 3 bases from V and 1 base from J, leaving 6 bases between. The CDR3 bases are TGTGCCAGCAGCTTCCGTCCCCAAGAGACCCAGTACTTC. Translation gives CASSFRPQETQYF.

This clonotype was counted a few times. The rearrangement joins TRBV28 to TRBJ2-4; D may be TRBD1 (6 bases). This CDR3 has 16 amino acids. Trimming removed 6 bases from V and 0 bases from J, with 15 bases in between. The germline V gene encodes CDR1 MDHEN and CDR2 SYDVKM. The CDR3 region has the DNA TGTGCCAGCAGCCAAGGGACACTCCTAGCCAAAAACATTCAGTACTTC. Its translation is CASSQGTLLAKNIQYF.

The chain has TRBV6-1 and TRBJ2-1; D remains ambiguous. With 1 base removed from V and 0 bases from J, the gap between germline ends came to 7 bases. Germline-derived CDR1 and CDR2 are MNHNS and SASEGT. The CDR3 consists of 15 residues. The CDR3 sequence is CASSEVWGSYNEQFF. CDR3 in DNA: TGTGCCAGCAGTGAAGTCTGGGGCTCCTACAATGAGCAGTTCTTC.

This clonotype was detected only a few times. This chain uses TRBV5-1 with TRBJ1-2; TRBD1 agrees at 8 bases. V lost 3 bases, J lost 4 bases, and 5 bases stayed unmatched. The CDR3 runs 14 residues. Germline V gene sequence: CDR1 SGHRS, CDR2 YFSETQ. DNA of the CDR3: TGCGCCAGCAGCTGGGGGACAGGCCTCTATGGCTACACCTTC. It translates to CASSWGTGLYGYTF.

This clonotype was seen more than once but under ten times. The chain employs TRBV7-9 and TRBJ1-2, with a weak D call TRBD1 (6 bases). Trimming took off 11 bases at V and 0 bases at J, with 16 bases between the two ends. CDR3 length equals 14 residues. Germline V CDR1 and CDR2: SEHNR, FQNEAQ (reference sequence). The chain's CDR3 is CAGDTGTSNYGYTF. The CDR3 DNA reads TGTGCCGGGGATACCGGGACATCTAACTATGGCTACACCTTC.

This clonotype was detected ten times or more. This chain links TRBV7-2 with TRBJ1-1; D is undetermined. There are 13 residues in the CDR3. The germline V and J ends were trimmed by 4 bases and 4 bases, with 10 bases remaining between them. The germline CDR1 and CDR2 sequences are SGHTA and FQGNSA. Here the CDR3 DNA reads TGTGCCAGCAGCTCACCTAGTAGCACTGAAGCTTTCTTT. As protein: CASSSPSSTEAFF.

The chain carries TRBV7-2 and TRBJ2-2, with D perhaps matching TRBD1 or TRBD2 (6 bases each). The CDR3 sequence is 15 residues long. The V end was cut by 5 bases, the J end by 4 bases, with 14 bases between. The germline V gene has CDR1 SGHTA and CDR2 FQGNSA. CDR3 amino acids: CASSPVRGATGELFF. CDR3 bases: TGTGCCAGCAGCCCCGTGAGGGGGGCCACCGGGGAGCTGTTTTTT.

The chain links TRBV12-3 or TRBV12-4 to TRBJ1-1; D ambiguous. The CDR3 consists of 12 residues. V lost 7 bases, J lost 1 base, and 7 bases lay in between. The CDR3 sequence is CASIRQNTEAFF. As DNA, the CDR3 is TGTGCCAGCATTCGGCAGAACACTGAAGCTTTCTTT.

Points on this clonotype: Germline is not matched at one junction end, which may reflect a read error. Here the CDR3 DNA reads TGCGCCAGCAGCCAGGAGGGGGGTGACAATGGGCAGTTCTTC. This codes for CASSQEGGDNGQFF. The V call is TRBV4-3, the J call TRBJ2-1; the D call may be TRBD1 or TRBD2 (6 bases each). This CDR3 contains 14 residues. CDR1 and CDR2 from the germline V gene are LGHNA and YSLEER.

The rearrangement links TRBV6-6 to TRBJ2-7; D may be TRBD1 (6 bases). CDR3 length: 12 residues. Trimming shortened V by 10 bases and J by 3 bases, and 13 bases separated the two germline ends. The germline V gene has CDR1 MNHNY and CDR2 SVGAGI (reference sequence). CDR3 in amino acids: CATAQGNYEQYF. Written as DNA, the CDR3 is TGTGCCACCGCACAGGGAAACTACGAGCAGTACTTC.

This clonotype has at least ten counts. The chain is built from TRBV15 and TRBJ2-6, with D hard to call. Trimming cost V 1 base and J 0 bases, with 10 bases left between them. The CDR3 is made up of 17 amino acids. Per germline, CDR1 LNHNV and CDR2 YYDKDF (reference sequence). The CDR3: CATSRGRSPSGANVLTF. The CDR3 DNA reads TGTGCCACCAGCAGAGGACGGAGCCCCTCTGGGGCCAACGTCCTGACTTTC.

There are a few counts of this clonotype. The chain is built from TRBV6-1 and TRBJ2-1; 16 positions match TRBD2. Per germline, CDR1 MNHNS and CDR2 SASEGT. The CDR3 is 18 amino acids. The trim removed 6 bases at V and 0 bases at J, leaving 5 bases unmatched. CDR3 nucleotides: TGTGCCAGCAGCGGGACTAGCGGGGGGGAGAGCTCCTACAATGAGCAGTTCTTC. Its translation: CASSGTSGGESSYNEQFF.

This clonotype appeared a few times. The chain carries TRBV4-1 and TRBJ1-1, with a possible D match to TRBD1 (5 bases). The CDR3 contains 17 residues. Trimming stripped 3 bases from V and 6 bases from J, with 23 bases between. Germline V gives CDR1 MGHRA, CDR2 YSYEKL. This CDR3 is CASSQVVGGGLGSEAFF. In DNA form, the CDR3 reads TGCGCCAGCAGCCAGGTAGTTGGGGGGGGACTTGGATCTGAAGCTTTCTTT.

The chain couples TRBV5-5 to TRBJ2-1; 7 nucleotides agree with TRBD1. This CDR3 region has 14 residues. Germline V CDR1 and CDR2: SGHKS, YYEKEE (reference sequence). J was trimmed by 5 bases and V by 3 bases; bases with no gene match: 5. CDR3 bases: TGTGCCAGCAGCTACCGGGACAGTAACAATGAGCAGTTCTTC. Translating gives CASSYRDSNNEQFF.

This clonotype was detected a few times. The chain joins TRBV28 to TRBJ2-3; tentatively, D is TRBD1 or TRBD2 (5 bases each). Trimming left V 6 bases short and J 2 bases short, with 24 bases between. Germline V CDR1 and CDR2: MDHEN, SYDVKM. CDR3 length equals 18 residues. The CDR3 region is CASSVRDRLSDNTDTQYF. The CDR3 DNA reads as TGTGCCAGCAGCGTCCGGGACCGGCTTTCGGATAACACAGATACGCAGTATTTT.

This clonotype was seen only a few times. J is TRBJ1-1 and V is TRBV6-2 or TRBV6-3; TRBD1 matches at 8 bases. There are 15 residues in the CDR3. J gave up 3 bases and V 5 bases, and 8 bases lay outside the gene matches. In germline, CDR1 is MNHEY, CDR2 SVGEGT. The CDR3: CASSPWTGRDTEAFF. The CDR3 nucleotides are TGTGCCAGCAGTCCATGGACAGGGCGGGACACTGAAGCTTTCTTT.

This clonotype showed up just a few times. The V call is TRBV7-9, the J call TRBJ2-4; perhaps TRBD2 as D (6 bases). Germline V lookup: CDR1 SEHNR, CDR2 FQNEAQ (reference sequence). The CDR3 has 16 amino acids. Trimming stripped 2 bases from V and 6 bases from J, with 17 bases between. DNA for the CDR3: TGTGCCAGCAGCTTAACCGGGACCCTGGAGGGAAACATTCAGTACTTC. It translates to CASSLTGTLEGNIQYF.

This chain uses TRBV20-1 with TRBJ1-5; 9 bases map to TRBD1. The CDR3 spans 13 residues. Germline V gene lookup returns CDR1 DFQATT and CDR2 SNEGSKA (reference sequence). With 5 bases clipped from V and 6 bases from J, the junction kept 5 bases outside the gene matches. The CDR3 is CSAQQGAAQPQHF. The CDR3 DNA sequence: TGCAGTGCTCAACAGGGGGCGGCTCAGCCCCAGCATTTT.

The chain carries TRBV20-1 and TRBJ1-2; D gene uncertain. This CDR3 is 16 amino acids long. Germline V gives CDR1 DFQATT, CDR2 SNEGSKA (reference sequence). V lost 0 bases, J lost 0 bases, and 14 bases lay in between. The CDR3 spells CSAREPALPPNYGYTF. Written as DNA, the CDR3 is TGCAGTGCTAGAGAGCCGGCGCTACCCCCTAACTATGGCTACACCTTC.

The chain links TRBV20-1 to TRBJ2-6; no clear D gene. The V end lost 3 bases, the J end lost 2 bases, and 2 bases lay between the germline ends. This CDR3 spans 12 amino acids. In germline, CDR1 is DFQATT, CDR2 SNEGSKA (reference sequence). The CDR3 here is CSARAGANVLTF. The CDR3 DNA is TGCAGTGCTAGGGCTGGGGCCAACGTCCTGACTTTC.

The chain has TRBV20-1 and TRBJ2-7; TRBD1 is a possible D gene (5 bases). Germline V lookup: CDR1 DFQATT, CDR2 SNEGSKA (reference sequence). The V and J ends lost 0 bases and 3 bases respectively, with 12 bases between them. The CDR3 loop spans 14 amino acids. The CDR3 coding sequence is TGCAGTGCTAGAGACCTAGGGGTCCTCTACGAGCAGTACTTC. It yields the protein CSARDLGVLYEQYF.